This paragraph reports one T cell receptor beta chain. What it recognizes is unknown. This sample was included in a study of cytomegalovirus exposure and HLA in healthy donors. Study-level findings and limits: It was reportedly the case that the classifier diagnosed cytomegalovirus status with high specificity and sensitivity. Cytomegalovirus-associated status was assigned to 150 or so TCR beta chains.

The CDR3 has 15 residues. The germline V and J ends were trimmed by 5 bases and 2 bases, with 13 bases remaining between them. Germline-derived CDR1 and CDR2 are MNHEY and SMNVEV (reference sequence). It was with 60 Vbeta and 13 Jbeta primers that the PCR ran. The repertoire was sequenced with immunoSEQ multiplex PCR; TCRdb's copy has only in-frame clones and lacks some. This sample has 150,000 to 200,000 clones, with over 70% found just once. The chain employs TRBV27 and TRBJ2-1, with a possible D match to TRBD1 (6 bases). This TCR derives from a man aged 30-40 years in good health and CMV-seropositive. Sequencing was performed on PBMCs. CDR3 sequence reads: CASSPTGFTYNEQFF. As DNA, the CDR3 is TGTGCCAGCAGTCCCACAGGGTTCACCTACAATGAGCAGTTCTTC.